These 25 T cell receptor beta chains were all obtained from the same sample, sequenced in a study of T-cell memory formation after mild COVID-19. One entry per CDR3 protein, called by TCRdb with MiXCR from the 5' RACE reads. The data show fewer than 95,000 distinct CDR3 sequences, more than 10% seen once. Specimen: PBMCs or a T cell subset sorted from them (not recorded which). The source is an adult woman who had mild COVID-19 (a few samples of this study predate the infection). Cell type and time point are not known.

The genes are TRBV10-3 and TRBJ2-7, with no clear D. CDR3 length: 11 amino acids. Per the germline V gene, CDR1 is ENHRY and CDR2 is SYGVKD. V was shortened by 1 base and J by 5 bases, with 3 bases between the two germline ends. Here the CDR3 reads CAISEYDEQYF. Written as DNA, the CDR3 is TGTGCCATCAGTGAGTATGACGAGCAGTACTTC.

The J gene is TRBJ2-2, the V gene TRBV6-5, with TRBD2 matching over 12 bases. This CDR3 region has 17 residues. Germline loops: CDR1 MNHEY, CDR2 SVGAGI. V trimming: 6 bases; J trimming: 0 bases; junction bases outside the gene matches: 5. In DNA, the CDR3 is TGTGCCAGCAGACATCTAGCGGGGGGGACGAACACCGGGGAGCTGTTTTTT. This sequence encodes CASRHLAGGTNTGELFF.

At least ten counts were recorded for this clonotype. The J gene is TRBJ2-2, the V gene TRBV27; D possibly corresponds to TRBD2 (6 bases). Per the germline V gene, CDR1 is MNHEY and CDR2 is SMNVEV (reference sequence). With 5 bases removed from V and 4 bases from J, the gap between germline ends came to 14 bases. The CDR3 covers 15 residues. The CDR3 bases are TGTGCCAGCAGTCTCTCCACCGGGAGCACCGGGGAGCTGTTTTTT. Amino acid sequence: CASSLSTGSTGELFF.

This clonotype was detected only a few times. J is TRBJ2-7 and V is TRBV7-9, with D unresolved. V was clipped by 5 bases and J by 6 bases, with 17 bases between them. The CDR3 has 14 residues. The V gene's germline CDR1 is SEHNR and CDR2 FQNEAQ (reference sequence). In DNA, the CDR3 is TGTGCCAGCAGCACAGAAGGACGGCCAGGCGAGCAGTACTTC. This sequence encodes CASSTEGRPGEQYF.

The CDR3 is CASKTEWNTGELFF. The CDR3 DNA reads TGTGCCAGCAAGACGGAGTGGAACACCGGGGAGCTGTTTTTT. V is TRBV2 and J is TRBJ2-2; D gene uncertain. The CDR3 extends over 14 amino acids. Trimming stripped 7 bases from V and 1 base from J, with 10 bases between. Germline V gene data show CDR1 as SNHLY and CDR2 as FYNNEI.

By share, this clonotype counts as medium-sized (0.01 to 0.1%). This chain links TRBV5-6 with TRBJ2-1; 7 positions agree with TRBD1. The CDR3 length is 14 residues. Germline loops: CDR1 SGHDT, CDR2 YYEEEE. The V and J ends lost 4 bases and 5 bases, in that order; junction bases with no gene match: 6. The CDR3, as DNA: TGTGCCAGCAGCCCGCCGGGACAGCACAATGAGCAGTTCTTC. This sequence encodes CASSPPGQHNEQFF.

This clonotype was counted between two and nine times. CDR3 protein: CASSLNSGGQETQYF. CDR3 in DNA: TGTGCCAGCAGCTTAAATAGCGGGGGGCAAGAGACCCAGTACTTC. This chain links TRBV7-3 with TRBJ2-5; 10 bases agree with TRBD2. J gave up 2 bases and V 1 base, and 1 base lay outside the gene matches. The germline gives CDR1 SGHTA, CDR2 FQGTGA. The CDR3 loop spans 15 amino acids.

A few counts support this clonotype. The V and J genes are TRBV19 and TRBJ1-3; D not certain. The CDR3 contains 15 residues. Per the germline V gene, CDR1 is LNHDA and CDR2 is SQIVND (reference sequence). V lost 3 bases to trimming and J lost 2 bases, with 11 bases between them. This CDR3 reads CASSILSVPGNTIYF. In nucleotides, the CDR3 is TGTGCCAGTAGTATCTTGTCGGTGCCTGGAAACACCATATATTTT.

Many counts were recorded for this clonotype. This chain connects TRBV5-1 to TRBJ2-7; 7 bases match TRBD2. Germline CDR1 SGHRS, CDR2 YFSETQ. After removal of 0 bases from V and 2 bases from J, the junction contained 5 bases not matched to a gene. CDR3 length equals 15 residues. The DNA of the CDR3 is TGCGCCAGCAGCTTGGGCCCAGCGGGAACCTACGAGCAGTACTTC. Translated, it gives CASSLGPAGTYEQYF. The entire variable domain, with the rest obtained from reference TRBV5-1 and TRBJ2-7, is as follows: KAGVTQTPRYLIKTRGQQVTLSCSPISGHRSVSWYQQTPGQGLQFLFEYFSETQRNKGNFPGRFSGRQFSNSRSEMNVSTLELGDSALYLCASSLGPAGTYEQYFGPGTRLTVT.

This rearrangement joins TRBV12-3 or TRBV12-4 to TRBJ2-1, with D tentatively TRBD1 or TRBD2 (5 bases each). Deletions cut 5 bases from V and 9 bases from J, with 17 bases between. This CDR3 has 14 residues. This chain's CDR3 is CASSPPGPAVEQFF. CDR3 DNA sequence: TGTGCCAGCAGTCCCCCGGGACCAGCTGTTGAGCAGTTCTTC.

Only a few counts were recorded for this clonotype. This rearrangement joins TRBV6-5 to TRBJ2-2, with TRBD1 matching over 11 bases. Germline V gives CDR1 MNHEY, CDR2 SVGAGI. The CDR3 has 16 amino acids. V was pared by 6 bases and J by 2 bases, with 5 bases of the junction left unmatched. The DNA for the CDR3 is TGTGCCAGCAGGATAGGGACAGGGGGAAACACCGGGGAGCTGTTTTTT. Translating gives CASRIGTGGNTGELFF.

There are many counts of this clonotype. The J gene is TRBJ2-1, the V gene TRBV4-3, with 10 bases that match TRBD2. Germline CDR1 and CDR2: LGHNA and YSLEER. The CDR3 covers 17 residues. V lost 1 base to trimming and J lost 7 bases; unmatched junction nucleotides: 10. The CDR3 loop reads CASSQAASGRVGNEQFF. CDR3 nucleotides: TGCGCCAGCAGCCAAGCTGCTAGCGGGAGAGTAGGGAATGAGCAGTTCTTC.

This clonotype was found a few times. The V gene is TRBV5-1, the J gene TRBJ2-1; 11 bases align to TRBD2. Trimming at V came to 2 bases and at J to 2 bases, leaving 6 bases not matched to a gene. The CDR3 runs 17 residues. CDR1 and CDR2 from the germline V gene are SGHRS and YFSETQ. CDR3 sequence: CASSFILAGGAYNEQFF. CDR3 in DNA: TGCGCCAGCAGCTTCATCCTAGCGGGGGGAGCCTACAATGAGCAGTTCTTC.

This clonotype was seen a handful of times. V is TRBV13 and J is TRBJ1-1; a possible D gene is TRBD1 (6 bases). The CDR3 contains 15 residues. Germline V gene lookup returns CDR1 PRHDT and CDR2 FYEKMQ (reference sequence). Trimming took off 5 bases at V and 0 bases at J, with 13 bases between the two ends. The DNA of the CDR3 is TGTGCCAGCAGCATCCGGGACATCATGAACACTGAAGCTTTCTTT. It translates to CASSIRDIMNTEAFF.

This clonotype appeared a few times. This chain joins TRBV20-1 and TRBJ2-7; D remains unclear. The length of the CDR3 is 14 residues. Germline-derived CDR1 and CDR2 are DFQATT and SNEGSKA (reference sequence). V lost 1 base and J 3 bases, leaving 13 bases between the germline ends. CDR3 in amino acids: CSARGLESFYEQYF. CDR3 sequence (DNA): TGCAGTGCTAGAGGCCTAGAAAGTTTCTACGAGCAGTACTTC.

This clonotype was counted between two and nine times. The rearrangement uses TRBV2 and TRBJ2-1, with D perhaps TRBD2 (6 bases). Per the germline V gene, CDR1 is SNHLY and CDR2 is FYNNEI. V lost 2 bases to trimming and J lost 7 bases, with 18 bases between them. There are 16 residues in the CDR3. CDR3: CASSEPAGGDFNEQFF. CDR3 nucleotides: TGTGCCAGCAGTGAACCGGCCGGAGGGGATTTTAATGAGCAGTTCTTC.

The table lists this clonotype with a few counts. This chain joins TRBV7-9 and TRBJ2-7, with a weak D call TRBD2 (6 bases). The CDR3 loop spans 16 amino acids. CDR1 is SEHNR, CDR2 FQNEAQ, per germline (reference sequence). Trimming removed 5 bases at V and 3 bases at J, with 20 bases between. In DNA form, the CDR3 reads TGTGCCAGCAGCCCCGTGGGGGGAAGAGGAGTCTACGAGCAGTACTTC. It translates to CASSPVGGRGVYEQYF.

The V and J genes are TRBV7-9 and TRBJ2-7, with 9 bases identical to TRBD2. CDR3 size: 17 residues. CDR1 is SEHNR and CDR2 is FQNEAQ in the germline V gene (reference sequence). V trimming: 1 base; J trimming: 0 bases; junction bases outside the gene matches: 7. The CDR3 reads CASSLDSGRRYSYEQYF. Written as DNA, the CDR3 is TGTGCCAGCAGCTTAGATAGCGGGAGACGATACTCCTACGAGCAGTACTTC.

The rearrangement joins TRBV29-1 to TRBJ2-5; a weak D match, TRBD1 (8 bases). Germline V lookup: CDR1 SQVTM, CDR2 ANQGSEA. CDR3 length: 14 residues. Deletions cut 7 bases from V and 5 bases from J, with 20 bases between. The CDR3 sequence is CSAPAQGGSETQYF. CDR3 sequence (DNA): TGCAGCGCCCCGGCACAGGGGGGGTCGGAGACCCAGTACTTC.

This clonotype was detected many times. V and J are TRBV12-3 or TRBV12-4 and TRBJ2-2, with TRBD2 matching over 11 bases. V shed 7 bases, J shed 2 bases, and the junction held 9 bases outside the gene matches. The CDR3 covers 17 residues. CDR3 sequence (DNA): TGTGCCAGCACCCCCCCGGGACTAGCGGAAAACACCGGGGAGCTGTTTTTT. Translation gives CASTPPGLAENTGELFF.

The rearrangement uses TRBV19 and TRBJ1-5; D not resolved. Germline-derived CDR1 and CDR2 are LNHDA and SQIVND (reference sequence). V was cut by 7 bases and J by 0 bases, with 10 bases left in between. This CDR3 has 14 residues. This chain's CDR3 is CASTPVGSNQPQHF. As DNA, the CDR3 is TGTGCCAGTACCCCCGTAGGTAGCAATCAGCCCCAGCATTTT.

The table lists this clonotype with many counts. This sequence joins TRBV7-6 and TRBJ2-7; the D gene is possibly TRBD1 (5 bases). Trimming removed 4 bases from V and 2 bases from J, with 9 bases in between. This CDR3 comprises 13 residues. The germline CDR1 and CDR2 sequences are SGHVS and FNYEAQ. The CDR3 sequence: CASSSLTAYEQYF. In DNA form, the CDR3 reads TGTGCCAGCAGCTCGCTGACAGCCTACGAGCAGTACTTC. Combining the CDR3 with reference TRBV7-6 and TRBJ2-7 gives the whole variable domain GAGVSQSPRYKVTKRGQDVALRCDPISGHVSLYWYRQALGQGPEFLTYFNYEAQQDKSGLPNDRFSAERPEGSISTLTIQRTEQRDSAMYRCASSSLTAYEQYFGPGTRLTVT.

This clonotype has just a few counts. The chain recombines TRBV7-9 with TRBJ2-1, with 9 bases that match TRBD1. With 4 bases clipped from V and 4 bases from J, the junction kept 8 bases outside the gene matches. CDR3 length: 16 amino acids. The germline CDR1 and CDR2 sequences are SEHNR and FQNEAQ (reference sequence). The chain's CDR3 is CASSWRTGTGYNEQFF. CDR3 DNA: TGTGCCAGCAGCTGGCGGACCGGGACAGGGTACAATGAGCAGTTCTTC.

The chain carries TRBV29-1 and TRBJ2-3; 10 bases match TRBD1. The CDR3 totals 14 residues. V dropped 7 bases and J dropped 2; count of bases not matched to a gene: 6. Germline assignment: CDR1 SQVTM and CDR2 ANQGSEA. CDR3 residues: CSEMGQGNTDTQYF. Here the CDR3 DNA reads TGCAGCGAAATGGGACAGGGGAACACAGATACGCAGTATTTT.

The V gene is TRBV23-1, the J gene TRBJ2-3; TRBD1 matches 8 bases. TRBV23-1 is given ORF status, its function remaining uncertain. The CDR3 extends over 18 amino acids. V shed 3 bases and J 1 base; nucleotides not matched to a gene: 12. The CDR3 loop reads CASSHFHGTGFCTDTQYF. The CDR3 bases are TGCGCCAGCAGTCACTTTCACGGGACAGGTTTTTGCACAGATACGCAGTATTTT.